The clone carrying this T cell receptor beta chain was found once. Germline V gene sequence: CDR1 MNHEY, CDR2 SVGEGT. With V trimmed by 4 bases and J by 5 bases, 11 bases remained unmatched. The CDR3 runs to 16 residues. Data came from immunoSEQ multiplex PCR; TCRdb stores just in-frame clones and leaves some out. The sample records roughly 150,000 clones, 84% being singletons. This sample was taken from a study of blood T cell repertoires in COVID-19. Sequences were obtained from peripheral blood. This chain connects TRBV6-2 or TRBV6-3 to TRBJ2-3, with 8 bases that match TRBD1. The clonotype was recovered from an older man with active or convalescent COVID-19. The CDR3 is CASSSSQGGREDTQYF. In nucleotides, the CDR3 is TGTGCCAGCAGTTCGTCACAGGGGGGTAGAGAAGATACGCAGTATTTT.